These T cell receptor beta chains were read from a single sample in a study of blood T cells in healthy people across ages. Each CDR3 protein gets one entry after TCRdb re-called the 5' RACE reads with MiXCR. Counted here are fewer than 1,000,000 distinct CDR3 sequences, about 45% occurring once; the ten biggest clones make up around 18%. Sequenced material: blood. The receptor set was obtained from a man older than 75 in good health. Each CDR3 is given without its conserved first and last residue.

v_gene: TRBV10-3
len: 13
j_gene: TRBJ2-1
CDR3aa: AISESASSYNEQF

v_gene: TRBV20-1
len: 10
j_gene: TRBJ1-5
CDR3aa: SARDGNQPQH

v_gene: TRBV20-1
len: 8
j_gene: TRBJ2-1
CDR3aa: SVQGHEQF

v_gene: TRBV7-2
len: 14
j_gene: TRBJ2-6
CDR3aa: ASSSLTESGANVLT

v_gene: TRBV7-2
len: 13
j_gene: TRBJ1-1
CDR3aa: ASRVQFDRGTEAF

v_gene: TRBV5-4
len: 14
j_gene: TRBJ2-1
CDR3aa: ASSWGTGGVYNEQF

v_gene: TRBV5-1
len: 11
j_gene: TRBJ1-2
CDR3aa: ASSPGTGNGYT

v_gene: TRBV7-9
len: 13
j_gene: TRBJ2-2
CDR3aa: ASRLYGAGTGELF

v_gene: TRBV29-1
len: 11
j_gene: TRBJ2-1
CDR3aa: SVEVGAGGEQF

v_gene: TRBV7-2
len: 14
j_gene: TRBJ2-1
CDR3aa: ASSLFASGGNNEQF

v_gene: TRBV9
len: 17
j_gene: TRBJ2-1
CDR3aa: ASSVPPGLAGRSYNEQF

v_gene: TRBV7-3
len: 14
j_gene: TRBJ1-6
CDR3aa: ASSLGGTGHNPPPH

v_gene: TRBV21-1
len: 15
j_gene: TRBJ1-4
CDR3aa: ASSACPGQGEDEKLF

v_gene: TRBV20-1
len: 14
j_gene: TRBJ2-4
CDR3aa: SAPTSGELAKNIQY

v_gene: TRBV14
len: 15
j_gene: TRBJ2-5
CDR3aa: ASSQVRGTSVLNEQY

v_gene: TRBV7-9
len: 14
j_gene: TRBJ2-3
CDR3aa: ASPPGLAGIADTQY

v_gene: TRBV7-2
len: 14
j_gene: TRBJ2-3
CDR3aa: ASSLGSSSATDTQY

v_gene: TRBV6-6
len: 14
j_gene: TRBJ2-3
CDR3aa: ASRSQGAAITDTQY

v_gene: TRBV4-3
len: 12
j_gene: TRBJ2-7
CDR3aa: ASQGASGNNEQY

v_gene: TRBV19
len: 11
j_gene: TRBJ2-1
CDR3aa: ASSATLGVEQF

v_gene: TRBV20-1
len: 12
j_gene: TRBJ2-1
CDR3aa: SARRAVSYNEQF

v_gene: TRBV20-1
len: 12
j_gene: TRBJ1-5
CDR3aa: SAPQTGLDQPQH

v_gene: TRBV28
len: 13
j_gene: TRBJ1-3
CDR3aa: ASRETGASGNTIY

v_gene: TRBV12-3/TRBV12-4
len: 9
j_gene: TRBJ2-1
CDR3aa: ASSRSGEQF

v_gene: TRBV20-1
len: 13
j_gene: TRBJ2-3
CDR3aa: SASQGQPSTDTQY

v_gene: TRBV5-6
len: 13
j_gene: TRBJ2-7
CDR3aa: ASSQHAIRSYEQY

v_gene: TRBV6-6
len: 12
j_gene: TRBJ1-5
CDR3aa: ASSYSAGDQPQH

v_gene: TRBV20-1
len: 12
j_gene: TRBJ2-7
CDR3aa: SASHGTNLYEQY